This TCR beta chain is drawn from a study of T cells after yellow fever vaccination. Study outcomes and limitations: Some clonotypes were seen in both the CD4 and the CD8 compartments. These made up a small share and likely arose from convergent recombination.

CDR1 is SGDLS and CDR2 is YYNGEE in the germline V gene. The CDR3 runs 16 residues. J was trimmed by 0 bases and V by 5 bases; bases with no gene match: 6. TCRdb processed the 5' RACE reads anew with MiXCR; each CDR3 protein has one entry. The profile shows hundreds of thousands of distinct CDR3 sequences, 17% of them singletons. This clonotype was observed a few times. As yet, its antigen is unknown. The sequencing used PBMCs, collected 5 to 6 days after the first yellow fever vaccination. The source of this sequence is a young man who received the YFV17D yellow fever vaccine. The chain couples TRBV9 to TRBJ1-3, with 9 bases lining up with TRBD1. CDR3 protein: CASSRGQGTSGNTIYF. The DNA of the CDR3 is TGTGCCAGCAGTCGAGGACAGGGGACCTCTGGAAACACCATATATTTT. Based on the CDR3 plus reference TRBV9 and TRBJ1-3, the full variable domain is DSGVTQTPKHLITATGQRVTLRCSPRSGDLSVYWYQQSLDQGLQFLIQYYNGEERAKGNILERFSAQQFPDLHSELNLSSLELGDSALYFCASSRGQGTSGNTIYFGEGSWLTVV.